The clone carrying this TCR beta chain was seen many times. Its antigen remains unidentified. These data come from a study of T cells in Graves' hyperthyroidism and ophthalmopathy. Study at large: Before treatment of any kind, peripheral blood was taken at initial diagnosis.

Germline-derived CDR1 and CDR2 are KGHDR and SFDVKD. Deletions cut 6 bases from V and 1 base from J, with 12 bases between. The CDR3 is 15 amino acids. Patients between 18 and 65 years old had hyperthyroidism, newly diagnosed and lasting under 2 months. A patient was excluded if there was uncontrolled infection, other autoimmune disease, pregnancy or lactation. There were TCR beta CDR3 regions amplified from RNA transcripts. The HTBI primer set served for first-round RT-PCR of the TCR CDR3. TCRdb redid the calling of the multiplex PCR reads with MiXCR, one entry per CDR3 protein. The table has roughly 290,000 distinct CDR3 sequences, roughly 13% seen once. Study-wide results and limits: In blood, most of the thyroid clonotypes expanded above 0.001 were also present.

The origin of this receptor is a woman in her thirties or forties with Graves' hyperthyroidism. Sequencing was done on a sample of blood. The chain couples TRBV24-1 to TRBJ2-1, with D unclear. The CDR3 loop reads CATSRTEHSYNEQFF. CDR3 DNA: TGTGCCACCAGTCGGACGGAGCATTCCTACAATGAGCAGTTCTTC.